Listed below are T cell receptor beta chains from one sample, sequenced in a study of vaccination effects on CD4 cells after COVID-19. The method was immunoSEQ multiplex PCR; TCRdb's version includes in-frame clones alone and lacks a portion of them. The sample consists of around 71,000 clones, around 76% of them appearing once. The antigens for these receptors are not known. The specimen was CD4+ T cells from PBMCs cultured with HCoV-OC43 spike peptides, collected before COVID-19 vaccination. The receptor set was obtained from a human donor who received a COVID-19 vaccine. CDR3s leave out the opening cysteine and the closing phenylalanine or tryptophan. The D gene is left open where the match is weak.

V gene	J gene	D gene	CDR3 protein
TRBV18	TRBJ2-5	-	ASSPGLLETQY
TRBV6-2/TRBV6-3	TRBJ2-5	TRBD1	ASSYDGWGQNLQETQY
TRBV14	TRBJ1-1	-	ASSQDKGNMNTEAF
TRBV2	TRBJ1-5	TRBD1	ASRQGASQPQH
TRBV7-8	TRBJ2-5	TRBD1	ASSPRPGTGEETQY
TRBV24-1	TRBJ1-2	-	ATSDLRGGPGGYT
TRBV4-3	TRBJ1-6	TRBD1	ASSQDPGQGNNSPLH
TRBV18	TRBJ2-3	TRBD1	ASSPGGQGAADTQY
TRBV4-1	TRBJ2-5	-	ASSQAARAETQY
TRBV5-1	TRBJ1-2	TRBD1	ASSFDMWTGGEGYT
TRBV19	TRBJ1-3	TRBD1	ASSPQTGANLSGNTIY
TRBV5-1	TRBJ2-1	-	ASSPTTGSYNEQF
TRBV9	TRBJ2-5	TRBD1	ASSPRTGEETQY
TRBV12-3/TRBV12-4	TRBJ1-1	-	ASSPGYTEAF
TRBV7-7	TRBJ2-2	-	ASSLGMGNTGELF
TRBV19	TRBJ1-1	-	ASSARPGHNTEAF
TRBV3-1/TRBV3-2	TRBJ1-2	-	ASSPGLQGYT
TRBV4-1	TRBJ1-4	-	ASSQEKVNEKLF
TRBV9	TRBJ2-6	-	ASSTRGSGANVLT
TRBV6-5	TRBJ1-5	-	ASSYSTTGNQPQH
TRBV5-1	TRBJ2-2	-	ASSLAFSQNTGELF
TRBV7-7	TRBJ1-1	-	ASSLGQLNTEAF
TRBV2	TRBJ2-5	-	ASSQGEETQY
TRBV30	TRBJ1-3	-	AWSALTPGISGNTIY
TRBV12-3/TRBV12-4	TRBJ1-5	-	ASRNSNNQPQH
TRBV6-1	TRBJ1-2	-	ASSYLSGLNYGYT
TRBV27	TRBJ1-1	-	ASSPGRGNTEAF
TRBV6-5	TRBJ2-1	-	ASRDPGRGLF
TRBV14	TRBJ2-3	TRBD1	ASSLGQGWSSGFTDTQY
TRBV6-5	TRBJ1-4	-	ASRADGLWKLF
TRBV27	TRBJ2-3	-	ASRTTGMPTQY
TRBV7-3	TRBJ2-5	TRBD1	ASSYHTGDLQETQY
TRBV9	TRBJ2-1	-	ASSVASLSYNEQF
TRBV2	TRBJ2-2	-	ASSQTNTGELF
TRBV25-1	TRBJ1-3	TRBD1	ASTRQGSGNTIY
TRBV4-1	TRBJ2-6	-	ASSHSDSGTGANVLT
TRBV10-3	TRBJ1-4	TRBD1	AISGFPGQGGEKLF
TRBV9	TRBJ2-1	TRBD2	ASSAREGSYNEQF
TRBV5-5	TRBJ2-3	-	ASTRSDTQY
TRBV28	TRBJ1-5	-	ASSPPGTAYSNQPQH
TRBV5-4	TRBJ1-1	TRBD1	ASSTRTGAGEAF
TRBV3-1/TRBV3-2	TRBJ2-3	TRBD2	ASRGSGGARADTQY
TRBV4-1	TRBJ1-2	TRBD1	ASSRDRGGGYT
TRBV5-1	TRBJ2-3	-	ASSQGGARTDTQY
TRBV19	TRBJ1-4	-	ASTPTPGPTNEKLF
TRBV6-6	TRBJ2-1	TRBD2	ASMSKLAVSYNEQF